This T cell receptor beta chain was documented in a study of control samples from healthy donors and cancer patients. Sequencing was performed with immunoSEQ multiplex PCR; in TCRdb, only in-frame clones are kept and a portion is missing. This sample has some 14,000 clones; around 77% occur once, and the top ten carry roughly 15%. This TCR derives from a female donor with lung cancer. The sample taken for sequencing was formalin-fixed, paraffin-embedded tissue.

The CDR3 DNA is TGTGCCAGCAGTCTTACGTCTAGCGGGGGGGGTTGGGCCACAGATACGCAGTATTTT. Its protein product is CASSLTSSGGGWATDTQYF. The V gene is TRBV7-6, the J gene TRBJ2-3; 12 bases are a match to TRBD2. The V segment lost 6 bases and the J segment 2 bases; nucleotides outside the gene matches: 15. Germline loops: CDR1 SGHVS, CDR2 FNYEAQ. The CDR3 contains 19 residues.